The clone carrying this TCR beta chain occurred a few times. The CDR3 runs to 16 residues. V lost 4 bases and J lost 6, with 17 bases in between. Germline V lookup: CDR1 SGHRS, CDR2 YFSETQ. Treatment described: roughly 20 received Ad26.COV2.S at low or high dose, single or two shots; 5 received placebo; per-sample allocation not given. The samples were gathered on day 63 after the first injection of vaccine or placebo. The data were taken from a study of Ad26.COV2.S vaccination and SARS-CoV-2 variants. Across the whole study: Among those in the COV1001 Ad26.COV2.S trial arm was the donor.

TCRdb keeps only in-frame clones here, not all; method: immunoSEQ multiplex PCR. The data hold about 480,000 clones, with 70% to 90% observed a single time. Sequenced material: peripheral blood, taken in a trial of Ad26.COV2.S vaccine versus placebo. The clonotype originates from a person between 18 and 65 years old who received the Ad26.COV2.S COVID-19 vaccine or a placebo. The chain links TRBV5-1 to TRBJ1-6; TRBD1 is a possible D gene (5 bases). For the CDR3, the DNA is TGCGCCAGCAGCAAGTCGTTCGGGGCCCTTAATTCACCCCTCCACTTT. Protein: CASSKSFGALNSPLHF.